These T cell receptor beta chains were read from a single sample in a study of OX40 agonist ivuxolimab in advanced cancers. Here immunoSEQ multiplex PCR was the method, and the copy in TCRdb shows in-frame clones only, minus some. Of some 69,000 clones listed, just over 85% are singletons. The sample here was CD4+ or CD8+ T cells sorted from blood, taken in a trial of the OX40 agonist ivuxolimab. The receptor set was obtained from an adult with an advanced solid tumor such as melanoma, head and neck, liver or kidney cancer. The CDR3 runs from the conserved cysteine through the conserved F or W. The D gene is left open where the match is weak. Some rows mark clone size as missing; the rest say once, few, many or name a class of expanded clone.

cdr3_nt cdr3_aa j_call d_call v_call clone_size
TGTGCCAGCAGTGGGAGGTCTAATGAAAAACTGTTTTTT CASSGRSNEKLFF TRBJ1-4 - TRBV2 -
TGTGCCAGCAGCCCGCGACAGGGAGGGCAGTACTTC CASSPRQGGQYF TRBJ2-7 - TRBV7-6 -
TGTGCCTTCTCGTCGGGAGTTGATTCACCCCTCCACTTT CAFSSGVDSPLHF TRBJ1-6 - TRBV10-3 -
TGCGCCAGCAGCTTGTGGGGGGACAAGAACACTGAAGCTTTCTTT CASSLWGDKNTEAFF TRBJ1-1 - TRBV5-1 -
TGTGCCAGCACCCTAGACAGGTTAACCTACGAGCAGTACTTC CASTLDRLTYEQYF TRBJ2-7 - TRBV2 once
TGTGCCAGCTCACCGGGGAGGCCCGGGAGCTCCTACGAGCAGTACTTC CASSPGRPGSSYEQYF TRBJ2-7 - TRBV18 -
TGTGCCAGTGGGACAGGGGACTCACCCCTCCACTTT CASGTGDSPLHF TRBJ1-6 TRBD1 TRBV10-3 -
TGTGCCAGCAGTCCCGACACTTTTCACTCTGGAAACACCATATATTTT CASSPDTFHSGNTIYF TRBJ1-3 - TRBV25-1 -
TGTGCCAGCAGCTACGGGCAAGGGGATGTTGGCTACACCTTC CASSYGQGDVGYTF TRBJ1-2 - TRBV6-6 -
TGTGCCAGCTCACCACTTAGCAATCAGCCCCAGCATTTT CASSPLSNQPQHF TRBJ1-5 - TRBV18 few